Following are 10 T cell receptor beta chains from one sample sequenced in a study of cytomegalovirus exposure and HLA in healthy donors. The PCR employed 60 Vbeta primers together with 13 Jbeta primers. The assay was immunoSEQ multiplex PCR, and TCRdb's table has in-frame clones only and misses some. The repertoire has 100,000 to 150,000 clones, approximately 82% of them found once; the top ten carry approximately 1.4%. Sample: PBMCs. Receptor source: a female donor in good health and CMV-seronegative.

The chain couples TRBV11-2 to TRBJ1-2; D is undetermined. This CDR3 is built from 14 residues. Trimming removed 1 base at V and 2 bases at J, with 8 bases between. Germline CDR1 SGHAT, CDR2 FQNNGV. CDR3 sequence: CASSLAPLNYGYTF. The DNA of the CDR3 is TGTGCCAGCAGCTTAGCCCCCCTCAACTATGGCTACACCTTC.

The CDR3 coding sequence is TGTGCCAGCCGGTCGTTATTCGAGAGGGCCTACGAGCAGTACTTC. Encoded protein: CASRSLFERAYEQYF. The V and J genes are TRBV27 and TRBJ2-7; D is perhaps TRBD2 (5 bases). Germline V CDR1 and CDR2: MNHEY, SMNVEV (reference sequence). The CDR3 covers 15 residues. The ends were cut back, 8 bases at V and 2 bases at J, with 19 bases in the middle.

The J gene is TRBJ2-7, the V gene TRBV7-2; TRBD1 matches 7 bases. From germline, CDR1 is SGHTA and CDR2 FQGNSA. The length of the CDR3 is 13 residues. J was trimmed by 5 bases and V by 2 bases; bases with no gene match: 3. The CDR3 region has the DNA TGTGCCAGCAGCTTAAGGGGGCAGGACGAGCAGTACTTC. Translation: CASSLRGQDEQYF. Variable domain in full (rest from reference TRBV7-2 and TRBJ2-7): GAGVSQSPSNKVTEKGKDVELRCDPISGHTALYWYRQSLGQGLEFLIYFQGNSAPDKSGLPSDRFSAERTGGSVSTLTIQRTQQEDSAVYLCASSLRGQDEQYFGPGTRLTVT.

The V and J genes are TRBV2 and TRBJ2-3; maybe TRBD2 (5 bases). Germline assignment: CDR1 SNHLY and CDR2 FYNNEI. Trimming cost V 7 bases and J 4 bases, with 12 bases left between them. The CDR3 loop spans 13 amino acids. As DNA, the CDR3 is TGTGCCAGCAAAGATAGCGTCCCAGATACGCAGTATTTT. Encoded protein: CASKDSVPDTQYF.

The CDR3 protein is CASTRTGADTGELFF. The CDR3 DNA reads as TGTGCCAGCACCAGGACAGGCGCGGACACCGGGGAGCTGTTTTTT. The V gene is TRBV9, the J gene TRBJ2-2, with TRBD1 matching over 7 bases. V lost 6 bases, J lost 3 bases, and 8 bases stayed unmatched. The CDR3 runs to 15 residues. Per germline, CDR1 SGDLS and CDR2 YYNGEE.

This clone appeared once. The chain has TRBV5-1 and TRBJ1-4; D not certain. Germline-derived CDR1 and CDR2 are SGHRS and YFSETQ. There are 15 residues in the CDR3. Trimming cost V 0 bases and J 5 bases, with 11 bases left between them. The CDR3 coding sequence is TGCGCCAGCAGCTTGGCTGGCGGGAGGAATGAAAAACTGTTTTTT. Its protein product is CASSLAGGRNEKLFF.

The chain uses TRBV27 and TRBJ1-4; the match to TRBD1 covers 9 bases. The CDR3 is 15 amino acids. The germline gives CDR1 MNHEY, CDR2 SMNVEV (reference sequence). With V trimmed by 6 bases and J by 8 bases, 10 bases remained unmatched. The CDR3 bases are TGTGCCAGCAGCTACTCCGGACAGGGGTACGAAAAACTGTTTTTT. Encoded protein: CASSYSGQGYEKLFF.

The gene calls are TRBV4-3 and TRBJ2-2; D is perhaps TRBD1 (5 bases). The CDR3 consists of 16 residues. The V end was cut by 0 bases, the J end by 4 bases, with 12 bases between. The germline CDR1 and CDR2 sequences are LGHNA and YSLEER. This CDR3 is CASSQESRAGTGELFF. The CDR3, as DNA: TGCGCCAGCAGCCAAGAAAGCAGGGCCGGCACCGGGGAGCTGTTTTTT.

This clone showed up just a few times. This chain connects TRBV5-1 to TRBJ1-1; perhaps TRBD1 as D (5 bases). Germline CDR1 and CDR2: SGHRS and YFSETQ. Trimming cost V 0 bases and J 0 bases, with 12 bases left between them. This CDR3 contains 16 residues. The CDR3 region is CASSLAGASMNTEAFF. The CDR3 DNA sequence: TGCGCCAGCAGCTTGGCTGGGGCGAGTATGAACACTGAAGCTTTCTTT. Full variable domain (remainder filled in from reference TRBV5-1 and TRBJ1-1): KAGVTQTPRYLIKTRGQQVTLSCSPISGHRSVSWYQQTPGQGLQFLFEYFSETQRNKGNFPGRFSGRQFSNSRSEMNVSTLELGDSALYLCASSLAGASMNTEAFFGQGTRLTVV.

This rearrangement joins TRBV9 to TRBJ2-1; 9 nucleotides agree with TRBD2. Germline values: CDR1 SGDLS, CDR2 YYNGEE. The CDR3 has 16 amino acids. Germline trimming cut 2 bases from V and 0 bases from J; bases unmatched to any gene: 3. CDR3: CASSVVSGSSYNEQFF. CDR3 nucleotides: TGTGCCAGCAGCGTCGTTAGCGGGAGCTCCTACAATGAGCAGTTCTTC. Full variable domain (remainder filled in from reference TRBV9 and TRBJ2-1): DSGVTQTPKHLITATGQRVTLRCSPRSGDLSVYWYQQSLDQGLQFLIQYYNGEERAKGNILERFSAQQFPDLHSELNLSSLELGDSALYFCASSVVSGSSYNEQFFGPGTRLTVL.